The clone carrying this T cell receptor (beta chain) showed up many times. Antigen specificity is unknown. The sample's time point: patch test 1, 2 weeks after DPC sensitization. Treatment here: therapeutic diphenylcyclopropenone sensitization with weekly scalp DPC. From the RACE reads, TCRdb called clonotypes with MiXCR, one entry per CDR3 protein. The sample lists 84,000 or so distinct CDR3 sequences, more than 9% seen once, with about 2.4% in the top ten. The V gene lost 5 bases and the J gene lost 8 bases, with 9 bases spanning the gap. Looked up from germline, CDR1 is MNHEY and CDR2 is SVGEGT. This CDR3 region has 12 residues. This specimen belongs to a study of human T cells and chemical hapten exposure. Points from the study as a whole: DPC sensitization did not alter TCRs above 1 in 1000 frequency. It should be noted that donors had alopecia, so their immune response may differ from healthy people's. Patch test score rose with PT1 expanded TCRs, significant at 8, 16, 32, not 4.

V usage is TRBV6-2 or TRBV6-3 and J usage is TRBJ1-4; maybe TRBD1 (5 bases). Specimen: whole blood, collected in connection with sensitization to the hapten diphenylcyclopropenone (DPC). The sequence came from a man aged 35-49 years with alopecia areata. Some clones in this sample may be carry-over from other donors' samples. The CDR3 region is CASSDSREKLFF. For the CDR3, the DNA is TGTGCCAGCAGTGACAGTCGAGAAAAACTGTTTTTT.